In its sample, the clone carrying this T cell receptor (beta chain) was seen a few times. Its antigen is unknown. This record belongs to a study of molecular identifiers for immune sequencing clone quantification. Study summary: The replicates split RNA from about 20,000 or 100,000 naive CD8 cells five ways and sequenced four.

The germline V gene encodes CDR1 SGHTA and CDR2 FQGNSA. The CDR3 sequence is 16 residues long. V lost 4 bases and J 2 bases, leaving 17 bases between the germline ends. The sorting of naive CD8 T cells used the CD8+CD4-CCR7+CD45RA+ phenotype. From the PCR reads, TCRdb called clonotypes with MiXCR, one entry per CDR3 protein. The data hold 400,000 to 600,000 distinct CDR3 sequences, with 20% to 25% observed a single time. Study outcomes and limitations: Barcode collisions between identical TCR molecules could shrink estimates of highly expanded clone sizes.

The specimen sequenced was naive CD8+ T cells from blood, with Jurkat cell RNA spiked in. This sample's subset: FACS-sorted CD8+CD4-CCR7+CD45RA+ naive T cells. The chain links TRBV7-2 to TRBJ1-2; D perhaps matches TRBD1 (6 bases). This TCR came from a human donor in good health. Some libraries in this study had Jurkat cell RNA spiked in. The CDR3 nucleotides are TGTGCCAGCAGCTCATGGATAGAGGGACACAACTATGGCTACACCTTC. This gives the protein CASSSWIEGHNYGYTF.